What follows are 8 T cell receptor beta chains derived from one specimen sequenced in a study of siplizumab effects on memory and regulatory T cells. Data came from immunoSEQ multiplex PCR; TCRdb stores just in-frame clones and leaves some out. This sample yields tens of thousands of clones, of which roughly 97% are seen a single time; about 0.091% belongs to the top ten. The sample taken for sequencing was naive CD8+ T cells sorted from blood. The source of these receptors is a human donor in good health.

This rearrangement joins TRBV19 to TRBJ2-3, with 9 bases lining up with TRBD2. The germline V gene encodes CDR1 LNHDA and CDR2 SQIVND (reference sequence). The CDR3 runs 17 residues. J gave up 5 bases and V 7 bases, and 16 bases lay outside the gene matches. CDR3 nucleotide sequence: TGTGCCAGTACATCTCTAGGGAGCGGGGGGTTACGAGATACGCAGTATTTT. This encodes CASTSLGSGGLRDTQYF.

The chain couples TRBV2 to TRBJ1-3; the D gene is possibly TRBD1 (5 bases). The CDR3 has 13 amino acids. V dropped 9 bases and J dropped 2 bases, with 11 bases sitting between them. Germline CDR1 reads SNHLY; CDR2 reads FYNNEI. CDR3: CARGDSAGNTIYF. For the CDR3, the DNA is TGTGCCAGGGGAGACAGCGCTGGAAACACCATATATTTT.

This clone was picked up one time. The chain joins TRBV25-1 to TRBJ1-2; 7 bases agree with TRBD1. The J segment lost 7 bases and the V segment lost 1 base, leaving 9 bases of the junction unmatched. Germline V gives CDR1 MGHDK, CDR2 SYGVNS. The CDR3 length is 15 residues. The CDR3 spells CASSELGLNRGGYTF. The CDR3 region has the DNA TGTGCCAGCAGTGAATTGGGCCTAAACAGGGGTGGCTACACCTTC.

The chain couples TRBV27 to TRBJ2-5; D is unresolved. CDR3 length equals 13 residues. Germline assignment: CDR1 MNHEY and CDR2 SMNVEV (reference sequence). Trimming left V 3 bases short and J 2 bases short, with 7 bases between. CDR3 DNA sequence: TGTGCCAGCAGTTTGGTCAGACAAGAGACCCAGTACTTC. Its translation: CASSLVRQETQYF.

The chain is built from TRBV7-2 and TRBJ2-5; weak D call: TRBD1 (6 bases). V lost 10 bases to trimming and J lost 0 bases, with 12 bases between them. This CDR3 has 13 amino acids. In germline, CDR1 is SGHTA, CDR2 FQGNSA. CDR3: CATRGPYQETQYF. The CDR3 DNA is TGTGCCACCAGGGGTCCGTACCAAGAGACCCAGTACTTC. Variable domain in full (rest from reference TRBV7-2 and TRBJ2-5): GAGVSQSPSNKVTEKGKDVELRCDPISGHTALYWYRQSLGQGLEFLIYFQGNSAPDKSGLPSDRFSAERTGGSVSTLTIQRTQQEDSAVYLCATRGPYQETQYFGPGTRLLVL.

The CDR3 region is CASSHLESSYEQYF. The CDR3 DNA is TGCGCCAGCAGCCATTTGGAGAGCTCCTACGAGCAGTACTTC. The rearrangement joins TRBV4-1 to TRBJ2-7, with D hard to call. Trimming cost V 3 bases and J 0 bases, with 9 bases left between them. The CDR3 has 14 residues. CDR1 and CDR2 from the germline V gene are MGHRA and YSYEKL.

The chain carries TRBV9 and TRBJ2-5, with 7 bases identical to TRBD2. Gene TRBJ2-7 matches the end of the DNA better, so the J call may be wrong. Germline loops: CDR1 SGDLS, CDR2 YYNGEE. The CDR3 runs to 13 residues. As DNA, the CDR3 is TGTGCCAGCAGCGTATGGGAGGGATACGAGCAGTACTTC. Translated: CASSVWEGYEQYF.

The CDR3 DNA sequence: TGTGCCAGCAGTCTCGTCGGGACAGGGAGTGAGCAGTACTTC. Protein product: CASSLVGTGSEQYF. The chain couples TRBV27 to TRBJ2-7; TRBD1 matches at 9 bases. Looked up from germline, CDR1 is MNHEY and CDR2 is SMNVEV (reference sequence). The CDR3 is 14 residues long. With 5 bases clipped from V and 7 bases from J, the junction kept 9 bases outside the gene matches.